A single sample is the source of the 7 T cell receptor beta chains below, sequenced in a study of long-term antiretroviral therapy in people with HIV. With survey level as its setting, the immunoSEQ assay was v3.0. Clones were read by immunoSEQ multiplex PCR, and TCRdb kept only the in-frame ones, dropping some. The sample contains approximately 10,000 clones, about 68% of which appear only once. This specimen was unsorted PBMCs, taken 3.1 years before starting antiretroviral therapy. The receptors originated from a man aged 40-50 years with HIV.

This rearrangement joins TRBV30 to TRBJ2-5; D not resolved. The CDR3 has 11 residues. The germline V and J ends were trimmed by 0 bases and 5 bases, with 4 bases remaining between them. Looked up from germline, CDR1 is GTSNPN and CDR2 is SVGIG (reference sequence). DNA for the CDR3: TGTGCCTGGAGTGTCGGGGAGACCCAGTACTTC. Translated: CAWSVGETQYF.

The gene calls are TRBV30 and TRBJ2-1; unclear D gene. Trimming shortened V by 0 bases and J by 4 bases, and 13 bases separated the two germline ends. Germline values: CDR1 GTSNPN, CDR2 SVGIG (reference sequence). The CDR3 consists of 15 residues. The CDR3 DNA reads TGTGCCTGGAGTGTACAGACTGGGTCGTACAATGAGCAGTTCTTC. This encodes CAWSVQTGSYNEQFF.

The gene calls are TRBV29-1 and TRBJ1-4; no firm D call. Per germline, CDR1 SQVTM and CDR2 ANQGSEA. The V end was cut by 0 bases, the J end by 7 bases, with 0 bases between. The CDR3 has 10 amino acids. CDR3: CSVEDEKLFF. CDR3 coding DNA: TGCAGCGTTGAAGATGAAAAACTGTTTTTT. The full variable domain, rest sourced from reference TRBV29-1 and TRBJ1-4, is SAVISQKPSRDICQRGTSLTIQCQVDSQVTMMFWYRQQPGQSLTLIATANQGSEATYESGFVIDKFPISRPNLTFSTLTVSNMSPEDSSIYLCSVEDEKLFFGSGTQLSVL.

CDR3 DNA: TGTGCCAGCACCACTAAGGGAGGAGCCAATGAGCAGTTCTTC. Translating gives CASTTKGGANEQFF. The chain combines TRBV7-2 with TRBJ2-1; D might be TRBD2 (6 bases). Germline values: CDR1 SGHTA, CDR2 FQGNSA. CDR3 length: 14 residues. V was shortened by 7 bases and J by 6 bases, with 16 bases between the two germline ends. Together with reference TRBV7-2 and TRBJ2-1, the CDR3 gives the full variable domain: GAGVSQSPSNKVTEKGKDVELRCDPISGHTALYWYRQSLGQGLEFLIYFQGNSAPDKSGLPSDRFSAERTGGSVSTLTIQRTQQEDSAVYLCASTTKGGANEQFFGPGTRLTVL.

CDR3 in amino acids: CASSPPQGQETQYF. CDR3 in DNA: TGTGCCAGCTCACCACCGCAGGGCCAAGAGACCCAGTACTTC. V gene TRBV18 combines with J gene TRBJ2-5; a weak D match, TRBD1 (5 bases). V lost 0 bases and J lost 1, with 6 bases in between. The CDR3 sequence is 14 residues long. Germline CDR1 and CDR2: KGHSH and LQKENI. Together with reference TRBV18 and TRBJ2-5, the CDR3 gives the full variable domain: NAGVMQNPRHLVRRRGQEARLRCSPMKGHSHVYWYRQLPEEGLKFMVYLQKENIIDESGMPKERFSAEFPKEGPSILRIQQVVRGDSAAYFCASSPPQGQETQYFGPGTRLLVL.

CDR3 coding DNA: TGTGCCAGCAGCTTCACTAGCGGGAGCCACAATGAGCAGTTCTTC. Encoded protein: CASSFTSGSHNEQFF. The rearrangement links TRBV11-3 to TRBJ2-1; 11 bases agree with TRBD2. J gave up 5 bases and V 3 bases, and 3 bases lay outside the gene matches. Germline loops: CDR1 SGHNT, CDR2 YENEEA. This CDR3 comprises 15 residues.

This chain connects TRBV13 to TRBJ2-1; D possibly corresponds to TRBD2 (6 bases). The CDR3 is 14 residues long. V shed 1 base and J shed 7 bases, with 11 bases lying between them. In germline, CDR1 is PRHDT, CDR2 FYEKMQ (reference sequence). The CDR3: CASSLAAGRNEQFF. The CDR3 DNA reads as TGTGCCAGCAGCTTAGCCGCAGGGAGGAATGAGCAGTTCTTC.